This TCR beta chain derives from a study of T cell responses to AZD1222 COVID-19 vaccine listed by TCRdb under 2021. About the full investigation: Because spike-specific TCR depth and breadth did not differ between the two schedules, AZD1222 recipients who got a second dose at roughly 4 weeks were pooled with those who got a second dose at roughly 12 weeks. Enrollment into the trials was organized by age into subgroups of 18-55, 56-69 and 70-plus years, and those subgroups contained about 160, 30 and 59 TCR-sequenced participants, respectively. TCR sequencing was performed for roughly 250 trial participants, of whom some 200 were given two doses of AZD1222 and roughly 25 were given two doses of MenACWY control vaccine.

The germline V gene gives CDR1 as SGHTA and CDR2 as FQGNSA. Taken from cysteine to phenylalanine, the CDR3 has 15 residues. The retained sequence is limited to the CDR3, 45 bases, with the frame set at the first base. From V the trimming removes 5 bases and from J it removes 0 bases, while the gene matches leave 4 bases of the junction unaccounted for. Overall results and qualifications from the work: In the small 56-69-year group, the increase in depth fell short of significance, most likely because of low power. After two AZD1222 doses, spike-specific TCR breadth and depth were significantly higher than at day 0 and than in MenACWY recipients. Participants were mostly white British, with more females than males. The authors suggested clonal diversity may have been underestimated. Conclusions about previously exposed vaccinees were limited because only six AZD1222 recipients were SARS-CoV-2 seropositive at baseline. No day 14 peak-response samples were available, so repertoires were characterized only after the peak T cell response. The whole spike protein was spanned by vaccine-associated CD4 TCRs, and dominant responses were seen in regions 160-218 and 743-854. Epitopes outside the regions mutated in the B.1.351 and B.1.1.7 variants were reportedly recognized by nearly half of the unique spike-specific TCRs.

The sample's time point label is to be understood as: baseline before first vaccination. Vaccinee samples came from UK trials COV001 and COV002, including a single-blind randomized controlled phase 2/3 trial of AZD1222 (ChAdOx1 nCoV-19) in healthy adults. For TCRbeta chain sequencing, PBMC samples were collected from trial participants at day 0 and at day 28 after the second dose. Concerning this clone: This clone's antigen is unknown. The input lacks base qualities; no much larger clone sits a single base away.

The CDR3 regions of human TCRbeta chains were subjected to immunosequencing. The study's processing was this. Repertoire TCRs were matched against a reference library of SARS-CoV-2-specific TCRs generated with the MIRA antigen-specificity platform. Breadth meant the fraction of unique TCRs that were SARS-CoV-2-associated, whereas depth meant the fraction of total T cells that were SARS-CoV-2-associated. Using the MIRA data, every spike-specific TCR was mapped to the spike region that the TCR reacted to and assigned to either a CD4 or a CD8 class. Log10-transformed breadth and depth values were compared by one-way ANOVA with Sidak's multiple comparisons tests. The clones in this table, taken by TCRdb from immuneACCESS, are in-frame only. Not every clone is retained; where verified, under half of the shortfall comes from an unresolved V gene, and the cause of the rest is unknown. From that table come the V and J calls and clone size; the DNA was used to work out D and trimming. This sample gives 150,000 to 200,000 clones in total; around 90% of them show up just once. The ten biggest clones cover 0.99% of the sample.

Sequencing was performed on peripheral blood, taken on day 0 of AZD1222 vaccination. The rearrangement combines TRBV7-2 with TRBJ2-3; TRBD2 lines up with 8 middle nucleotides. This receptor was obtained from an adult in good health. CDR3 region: CASSPPSGSTDTQYF. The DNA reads TGTGCCAGCAGCCCCCCTAGCGGGAGCACAGATACGCAGTATTTT.